The 21 T cell receptor beta chains below were found in one sample sequenced in a study of blood T cell repertoires in COVID-19. Clones were sequenced by immunoSEQ multiplex PCR, and TCRdb holds only the in-frame ones, with some missing. The sample has around 65,000 clones, around 82% seen once; the top ten hold 15% to 20%. The sequenced material came from peripheral blood. The source of these receptors is a man older than 75 with active COVID-19.

This chain uses TRBV5-1 with TRBJ2-3; 7 nucleotides match TRBD2. V shed 2 bases and J 2 bases; nucleotides not matched to a gene: 2. The germline V gene encodes CDR1 SGHRS and CDR2 YFSETQ. The CDR3 loop spans 14 amino acids. CDR3 sequence reads: CASSFSGNTDTQYF. DNA for the CDR3: TGCGCCAGCAGCTTCAGCGGGAACACAGATACGCAGTATTTT.

This sequence joins TRBV6-2 or TRBV6-3 and TRBJ2-5; 11 bases are a match to TRBD2. Looked up from germline, CDR1 is MNHEY and CDR2 is SVGEGT. CDR3 length equals 16 residues. The ends lost 5 bases at V and 5 bases at J; junction bases unmatched: 10. The CDR3: CASSIGTSGKWETQYF. The CDR3 DNA follows: TGTGCCAGCAGTATTGGGACTAGCGGAAAATGGGAGACCCAGTACTTC.

The chain carries TRBV4-1 and TRBJ2-7, with TRBD1 identical over 9 bases. CDR1 MGHRA and CDR2 YSYEKL come from the germline V gene. The CDR3 consists of 16 residues. Germline trimming cut 2 bases from V and 1 base from J; bases unmatched to any gene: 6. CDR3 in amino acids: CASSQSGQGLSYEQYF. In nucleotides, the CDR3 is TGCGCCAGCAGCCAATCCGGACAGGGGCTTTCCTACGAGCAGTACTTC.

A single count supports this clone. The V gene is TRBV27, the J gene TRBJ2-1; D not certain. The CDR3 has 17 amino acids. V lost 3 bases and J lost 4, with 19 bases in between. Germline V lookup: CDR1 MNHEY, CDR2 SMNVEV (reference sequence). In DNA, the CDR3 is TGTGCCAGCAGTTTCCTCGGCAGAGGAGACGGGTACAATGAGCAGTTCTTC. The encoded protein is CASSFLGRGDGYNEQFF.

The CDR3 nucleotides read TGCGCCAGCAGCGTACCTAGCGGGGGGGCCTACGAGCAGTACTTC. This codes for CASSVPSGGAYEQYF. V and J are TRBV5-1 and TRBJ2-7, with 12 bases identical to TRBD2. The V gene end was trimmed by 4 bases and the J gene end by 2 bases; junction bases not matched to a gene: 4. The CDR3 consists of 15 residues. Germline CDR1 is SGHRS and CDR2 is YFSETQ.

The chain recombines TRBV3-1 (or the pseudogene TRBV3-2) with TRBJ1-1; D call uncertain. There are 14 residues in the CDR3. V gave up 4 bases and J gave up 4 bases, with 13 bases separating them. Germline V gene sequence: CDR1 LGHDT, CDR2 YNNKEL (reference sequence). The CDR3: CASSRESPGTEAFF. The CDR3 DNA follows: TGTGCCAGCAGCCGAGAGTCCCCGGGCACTGAAGCTTTCTTT.

In DNA form, the CDR3 reads TGTGCCAGCAGCTTAACGGGGGGTCCAGGAAACATTCAGTACTTC. Translation: CASSLTGGPGNIQYF. The rearrangement uses TRBV11-3 and TRBJ2-4, with 7 bases that match TRBD2. There are 15 residues in the CDR3. Trimming at V came to 2 bases and at J to 6 bases, leaving 7 bases not matched to a gene. CDR1 and CDR2 from the germline V gene are SGHNT and YENEEA.

The chain employs TRBV7-3 and TRBJ2-1, with 7 nucleotides matching TRBD1. The CDR3 contains 16 residues. The junction had 6 bases not matched to a gene; V was cut back by 4 bases and J by 0 bases. From germline, CDR1 is SGHTA and CDR2 FQGTGA. As DNA, the CDR3 is TGTGCCAGCAGCTCCACAGGGGTGGGCTCCTACAATGAGCAGTTCTTC. Its translation: CASSSTGVGSYNEQFF.

The chain is built from TRBV19 and TRBJ2-4; D is possibly TRBD1 (5 bases). V was clipped by 7 bases and J by 6 bases, with 16 bases between them. The CDR3 runs to 14 residues. Per germline, CDR1 LNHDA and CDR2 SQIVND (reference sequence). This CDR3 is CASTQGSRGNIQYF. DNA of the CDR3: TGTGCCAGTACTCAGGGCTCAAGAGGAAACATTCAGTACTTC. The whole variable domain, remainder taken from reference TRBV19 and TRBJ2-4, is DGGITQSPKYLFRKEGQNVTLSCEQNLNHDAMYWYRQDPGQGLRLIYYSQIVNDFQKGDIAEGYSVSREKKESFPLTVTSAQKNPTAFYLCASTQGSRGNIQYFGAGTRLSVL.

This chain connects TRBV28 to TRBJ1-5; 8 nucleotides agree with TRBD1. The CDR3 sequence is 16 residues long. V dropped 8 bases and J dropped 7; count of bases not matched to a gene: 16. Germline V gene lookup returns CDR1 MDHEN and CDR2 SYDVKM. CDR3 residues: CASCPAGAGGLQPQHF. The CDR3 DNA is TGTGCCAGCTGCCCGGCGGGTGCAGGGGGCTTGCAGCCCCAGCATTTT.

The chain is built from TRBV7-2 and TRBJ2-7, with 7 nucleotides matching TRBD1. CDR1 and CDR2 from the germline V gene are SGHTA and FQGNSA. V trimming: 5 bases; J trimming: 4 bases; junction bases outside the gene matches: 8. The CDR3 contains 14 residues. The CDR3 here is CASSPRDSVYEQYF. The CDR3 coding sequence is TGTGCCAGCAGCCCCCGGGACAGCGTTTACGAGCAGTACTTC. Supplemented by reference TRBV7-2 and TRBJ2-7, the full variable domain reads GAGVSQSPSNKVTEKGKDVELRCDPISGHTALYWYRQSLGQGLEFLIYFQGNSAPDKSGLPSDRFSAERTGGSVSTLTIQRTQQEDSAVYLCASSPRDSVYEQYFGPGTRLTVT.

The chain uses TRBV27 and TRBJ1-5; D not certain. Trimming removed 2 bases from V and 0 bases from J, with 11 bases in between. This CDR3 comprises 16 residues. CDR1 MNHEY and CDR2 SMNVEV come from the germline V gene (reference sequence). The CDR3 region has the DNA TGTGCCAGCAGTTTAGGCCCGCATTATAGCAATCAGCCCCAGCATTTT. Protein sequence: CASSLGPHYSNQPQHF.

This rearrangement joins TRBV6-5 to TRBJ2-2; the D gene is possibly TRBD2 (5 bases). Germline CDR1 reads MNHEY; CDR2 reads SVGAGI. The CDR3 consists of 14 residues. In nucleotides, the CDR3 is TGTGTCACTAGGTTCGGGGTAGGGACCGGGGAGCTGTTTTTT. It codes for CVTRFGVGTGELFF.

The CDR3 here is CSVISGQGAHFSYEQYF. CDR3 in DNA: TGCAGCGTTATTAGTGGACAGGGGGCGCATTTCTCCTACGAGCAGTACTTC. The chain employs TRBV29-1 and TRBJ2-7, with TRBD1 identical over 11 bases. V gave up 5 bases and J gave up 0 bases; unmatched junction bases: 12. The germline gives CDR1 SQVTM, CDR2 ANQGSEA. This CDR3 contains 17 residues.

The chain joins TRBV19 to TRBJ2-2, with 7 bases fitting TRBD1. The CDR3 length is 15 residues. Germline CDR1 LNHDA, CDR2 SQIVND (reference sequence). V was clipped by 3 bases and J by 8 bases; unmatched bases: 9. In DNA, the CDR3 is TGTGCCAGTAGTATCCGCTCACAGGGGCGGGGGGAGCTGTTTTTT. This encodes CASSIRSQGRGELFF.

V usage is TRBV7-2 and J usage is TRBJ1-6; possibly TRBD1 for D (6 bases). The germline CDR1 and CDR2 sequences are SGHTA and FQGNSA. Trimming stripped 3 bases from V and 7 bases from J, with 16 bases between. CDR3 length: 16 residues. CDR3 sequence (DNA): TGTGCCAGCAGCTTCTGGGGCAGGGGAGGGAATTCACCCCTCCACTTT. Protein sequence: CASSFWGRGGNSPLHF.

V usage is TRBV6-6 and J usage is TRBJ2-5; TRBD1 agrees at 7 bases. CDR3 size: 18 residues. Germline trimming cut 6 bases from V and 0 bases from J; bases unmatched to any gene: 16. Germline values: CDR1 MNHNY, CDR2 SVGAGI (reference sequence). CDR3 loop: CASSRQKTGFRYQETQYF. The CDR3 bases are TGTGCCAGCAGCCGACAGAAGACAGGGTTTAGGTACCAAGAGACCCAGTACTTC.

The rearrangement uses TRBV28 and TRBJ1-2; D call uncertain. The CDR3 has 16 residues. CDR1 is MDHEN, CDR2 SYDVKM, per germline. V dropped 3 bases and J dropped 0 bases, with 14 bases sitting between them. CDR3 DNA: TGTGCCAGCAGTTTGTCGGGCGGGCAAGCTAACTATGGCTACACCTTC. It yields the protein CASSLSGGQANYGYTF.

This rearrangement joins TRBV27 to TRBJ2-3, with TRBD2 matching over 11 bases. This CDR3 spans 16 amino acids. With 8 bases clipped from V and 1 base from J, the junction kept 8 bases outside the gene matches. Germline V lookup: CDR1 MNHEY, CDR2 SMNVEV (reference sequence). CDR3: CASLPLAGGRTDTQYF. DNA for the CDR3: TGTGCCAGCCTCCCCCTAGCGGGGGGCCGCACAGATACGCAGTATTTT.

In regard to this clone: Other DNA sequences in the same sample also yield this CDR3. This chain links TRBV9 with TRBJ2-7; TRBD1 matches 7 bases. With 0 bases clipped from V and 2 bases from J, the junction kept 5 bases outside the gene matches. This CDR3 comprises 15 residues. Germline loops: CDR1 SGDLS, CDR2 YYNGEE. The CDR3 is CASSVAAGQAYEQYF. CDR3 nucleotides: TGTGCCAGCAGCGTAGCTGCAGGACAGGCCTACGAGCAGTACTTC.

The chain carries TRBV7-8 and TRBJ1-2, with TRBD1 matching 10 bases. V dropped 5 bases and J dropped 8; count of bases not matched to a gene: 14. The CDR3 has 16 amino acids. Germline-derived CDR1 and CDR2 are SGHVS and FQNEAQ. In DNA, the CDR3 is TGTGCCAGCAGCCGAGAACCGGGACAGGGGACTGTAGGCTACACCTTC. Translation: CASSREPGQGTVGYTF.